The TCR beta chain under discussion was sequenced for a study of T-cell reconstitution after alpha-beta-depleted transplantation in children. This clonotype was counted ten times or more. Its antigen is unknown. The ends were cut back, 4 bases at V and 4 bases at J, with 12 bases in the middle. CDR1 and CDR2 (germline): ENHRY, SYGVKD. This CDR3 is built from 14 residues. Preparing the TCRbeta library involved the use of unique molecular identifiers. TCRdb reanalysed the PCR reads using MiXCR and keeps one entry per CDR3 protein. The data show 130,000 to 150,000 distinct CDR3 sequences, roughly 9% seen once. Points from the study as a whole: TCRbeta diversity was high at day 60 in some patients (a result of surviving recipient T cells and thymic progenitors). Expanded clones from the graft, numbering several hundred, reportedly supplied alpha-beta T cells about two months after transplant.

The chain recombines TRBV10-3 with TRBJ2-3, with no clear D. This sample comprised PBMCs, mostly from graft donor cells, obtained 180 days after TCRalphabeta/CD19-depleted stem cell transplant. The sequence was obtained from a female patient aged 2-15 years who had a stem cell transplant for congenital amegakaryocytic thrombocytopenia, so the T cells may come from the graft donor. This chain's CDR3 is CAISVELKADTQYF. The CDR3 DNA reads TGTGCCATCAGTGTGGAACTGAAGGCAGATACGCAGTATTTT.